This T cell receptor (beta chain) was obtained from a study of T cell repertoires in cytomegalovirus infection. Study context: Both CMV infection and a matching HLA type were indicated by public TCR beta signatures.

Via MiXCR, TCRdb re-called the reads, giving one row per CDR3 protein. Of 250,000 to 350,000 distinct CDR3 sequences in the sample, about 23% are singletons; the top ten hold 14%. V dropped 2 bases and J dropped 0 bases, with 11 bases sitting between them. The CDR3 is made up of 16 amino acids. Germline lookup yields CDR1 LGHNA and CDR2 YSLEER. The sample holds a few counts of this clonotype. As yet, its antigen is unknown. Study outcomes and limitations: The ex vivo response showed dominance by HLA-C-restricted CMV-specific TCR beta clonotypes.

The chain is built from TRBV4-3 and TRBJ1-3, with a weak D call TRBD1 (5 bases). The sample was PBMCs. This receptor was obtained from a human donor in good health (CMV status not recorded). Some clones in this sample may be carry-over from other donors' samples. CDR3: CASSQNSGSSGNTIYF. In DNA, the CDR3 is TGCGCCAGCAGCCAAAATTCAGGGAGCTCTGGAAACACCATATATTTT.